This TCR beta chain was sequenced in a study of metastatic and nonmetastatic thyroid tumors. Study background: Malignant and benign thyroid patients had repertoires compared in peripheral blood and tumor or nodule tissue. Whole-study results and caveats: The reported finding was significantly higher TCR beta diversity in malignant thyroid tumors relative to benign nodules, in blood and tumor.

Every patient was untreated before thyroid surgery. From germline, CDR1 is SGHVS and CDR2 FNYEAQ. V lost 3 bases and J lost 10; bases outside the gene matches: 8. The CDR3 extends over 14 amino acids. As to this clone: What it binds is unknown.

TCRdb re-called the PCR reads with MiXCR. The sample lists about 20,000 clones; under 35% were seen once. The rearrangement links TRBV7-6 to TRBJ2-1, with 8 bases aligning to TRBD2. This clonotype was sampled from a female donor with papillary thyroid cancer or a benign thyroid nodule (not recorded which). Some clones in this sample may be carry-over from other donors' samples. Material for sequencing was blood. CDR3 residues: CASSFSGGAREQFF. The CDR3 DNA follows: TGTGCCAGCAGCTTCTCGGGAGGGGCTAGGGAGCAGTTCTTC.